The present entry profiles one TCR beta chain with its context. V shed 5 bases and J 5 bases; nucleotides not matched to a gene: 9. Germline CDR1 reads LGHDT; CDR2 reads YNNKEL (reference sequence). CDR3 length: 14 amino acids. This sample is drawn from a study of blood T cell repertoires in COVID-19. Original methodology: The authors estimated nucleated cell counts from reference gene primer amplification. TCRdb's copy holds only in-frame clones and misses some; the assay was immunoSEQ multiplex PCR. Clone size and V and J calls were adopted from that table, with D and trimming inferred from the DNA. Of about 210,000 clones in the sample, roughly 80% were seen once.

Sequenced sample: peripheral blood. This chain joins TRBV3-1 (or the pseudogene TRBV3-2) and TRBJ2-7; 7 bases match TRBD1. The clonotype was recovered from a woman in her 70s with COVID-19, enrolled during active disease. The CDR3 bases are TGTGCCAGCAGCTACTGGGACAGAGGAAACGAGCAGTACTTC. It codes for CASSYWDRGNEQYF.